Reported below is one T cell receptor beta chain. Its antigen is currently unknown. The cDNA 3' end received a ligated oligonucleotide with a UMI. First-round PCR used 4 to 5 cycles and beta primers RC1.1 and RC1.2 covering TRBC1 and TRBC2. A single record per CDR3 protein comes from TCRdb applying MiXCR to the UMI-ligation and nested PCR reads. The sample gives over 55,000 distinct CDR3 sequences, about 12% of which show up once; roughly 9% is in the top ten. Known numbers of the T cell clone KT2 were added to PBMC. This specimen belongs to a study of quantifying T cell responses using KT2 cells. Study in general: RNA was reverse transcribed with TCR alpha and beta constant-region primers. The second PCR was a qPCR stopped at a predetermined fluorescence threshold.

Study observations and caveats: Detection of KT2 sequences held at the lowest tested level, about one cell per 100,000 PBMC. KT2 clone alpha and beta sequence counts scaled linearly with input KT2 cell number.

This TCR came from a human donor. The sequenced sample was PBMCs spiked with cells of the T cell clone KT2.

The CDR3: CASSLRGTSGSQFF. CDR3 bases: TGTGCCAGCAGTTTACGGGGGACTAGCGGGAGTCAGTTCTTC. V and J are TRBV12-3 or TRBV12-4 and TRBJ2-1; 14 bases agree with TRBD2. Unmatched junction bases numbered 4, after V lost 2 bases and J lost 13 bases. The CDR3 contains 14 residues.